Presented here are 15 T cell receptor beta chains from one specimen sequenced in a study of immune characterization of retroperitoneal liposarcoma. TCRdb re-called the PCR reads with MiXCR, one entry per CDR3 protein. The data contain about 19,000 distinct CDR3 sequences, around two fifths of them seen just once; the ten biggest clones take up roughly 7.4%. The source material was blood. These receptors were obtained from a male donor with retroperitoneal liposarcoma.

V is TRBV6-8 and J is TRBJ1-6; TRBD1 is a possible D gene (5 bases). The CDR3 has 14 amino acids. Germline-derived CDR1 and CDR2 are MNHGY and SAAAGT. Trimming took off 7 bases at V and 8 bases at J, with 15 bases between the two ends. The CDR3 reads CASTRGDGYSPLHF. The CDR3, as DNA: TGTGCCAGCACCCGGGGGGACGGATATTCACCCCTCCACTTT.

The chain uses TRBV6-2 or TRBV6-3 and TRBJ1-2; no clear D. Between the trimmed V and J ends, which lost 2 bases and 4 bases, there was a span of 14 bases. The CDR3 is 15 amino acids. Germline V CDR1 and CDR2: MNHEY, SVGEGT. CDR3 amino acids: CASSYALYRTYGYTF. The CDR3 coding sequence is TGTGCCAGCAGTTACGCCCTCTACCGGACCTATGGCTACACCTTC.

The chain has TRBV6-1 and TRBJ2-7; TRBD2 matches at 12 bases. V lost 5 bases to trimming and J lost 5 bases; unmatched junction nucleotides: 7. CDR1 is MNHNS, CDR2 SASEGT, per germline. The CDR3 loop spans 15 amino acids. The CDR3 nucleotides are TGTGCCAGCAGTAACCCTAGCGGGAGGGGGAACGAGCAGTACTTC. Translated, it gives CASSNPSGRGNEQYF.

This chain joins TRBV6-2 or TRBV6-3 and TRBJ2-4, with 7 bases identical to TRBD1. This CDR3 is 15 amino acids long. Germline V gene sequence: CDR1 MNHEY, CDR2 SVGEGT. The trim removed 5 bases at V and 13 bases at J, leaving 17 bases unmatched. This CDR3 reads CASSEYRDRPNEQYF. The CDR3 DNA reads TGTGCCAGCAGTGAGTACCGGGACAGACCTAATGAGCAGTACTTC.

This clonotype has only a few counts. This rearrangement joins TRBV6-5 to TRBJ2-2, with 10 bases lining up with TRBD2. The trim removed 2 bases at V and 5 bases at J, leaving 5 bases unmatched. The germline gives CDR1 MNHEY, CDR2 SVGAGI. The CDR3 consists of 16 residues. CDR3 coding DNA: TGTGCCAGCAGTTACGCTAGCGGGGGTCAAACCGGGGAGCTGTTTTTT. Protein product: CASSYASGGQTGELFF.

The V and J genes are TRBV6-5 and TRBJ2-1; D ambiguous. The CDR3 has 12 amino acids. CDR1 MNHEY and CDR2 SVGAGI come from the germline V gene. V was cut by 2 bases and J by 10 bases, with 9 bases left in between. The CDR3 sequence: CASSYTGHEQFF. Written as DNA, the CDR3 is TGTGCCAGCAGTTACACGGGCCACGAGCAGTTCTTC.

The chain combines TRBV19 with TRBJ2-1; D may be TRBD1 (6 bases). The DNA end lines up better with TRBJ2-5; the J call may be wrong. This CDR3 is 14 amino acids long. Germline V gene sequence: CDR1 LNHDA, CDR2 SQIVND (reference sequence). CDR3 amino acids: CASSRGTRQETQYF. The DNA for the CDR3 is TGTGCCAGTAGTAGGGGGACACGACAAGAGACCCAGTACTTC.

In this sample, this clonotype turned up many times. The V call is TRBV6-6, the J call TRBJ2-1, with 14 bases fitting TRBD2. The J call may be in error: the DNA end matches TRBJ2-7 better. The CDR3 has 16 amino acids. In germline, CDR1 is MNHNY, CDR2 SVGAGI (reference sequence). CDR3 coding DNA: TGTGCCAGCAGTTACTCGATTGGACTAGCGGGAGGTGAGCAGTACTTC. Protein: CASSYSIGLAGGEQYF.

Note on this clonotype: The germline gene is not matched at one end of the junction; a read error may be the cause. The chain links TRBV4-1 to TRBJ2-1, with D uncertain. Germline V gene data show CDR1 as MGHRA and CDR2 as YSYEKL. The CDR3 is 16 amino acids. CDR3 residues: CASSQEAGSSYNEQFF. For the CDR3, the DNA is TGTGCCAGCAGCCAAGAGGCTGGGTCATCCTACAATGAGCAGTTCTTC.

This sequence joins TRBV5-1 and TRBJ2-5; D is possibly TRBD1 (6 bases). Trimming pared 3 bases from V and 2 bases from J, leaving 8 bases between. The CDR3 has 13 amino acids. Per germline, CDR1 SGHRS and CDR2 YFSETQ. CDR3 bases: TGCGCCAGCAGCTCACAGGGTCAAGAGACCCAGTACTTC. Protein sequence: CASSSQGQETQYF.

This clonotype has at least ten counts. V gene TRBV12-3 or TRBV12-4 combines with J gene TRBJ1-4, with a weak D call TRBD1 (5 bases). This CDR3 has 11 residues. The V end was cut by 6 bases, the J end by 8 bases, with 7 bases between. The CDR3 here is CASRQDEKLFF. DNA of the CDR3: TGTGCCAGCAGACAGGACGAAAAACTGTTTTTT.

The chain has TRBV7-2 and TRBJ2-5; 8 nucleotides agree with TRBD1. Gene TRBJ2-7 matches the end of the DNA better, so the J call may be wrong. Germline V CDR1 and CDR2: SGHTA, FQGNSA. The CDR3 sequence is 16 residues long. DNA of the CDR3: TGTGCCAGCAGCTTAAGGACAGGGTGGGAGCGGGCCGAGCAGTACTTC. Translation gives CASSLRTGWERAEQYF.

This clonotype was observed a few times. J is TRBJ2-4 and V is TRBV27; TRBD1 matches at 7 bases. The J call could be wrong; TRBJ2-7 is a better fit for the DNA end. Germline values: CDR1 MNHEY, CDR2 SMNVEV (reference sequence). The CDR3 has 15 residues. CDR3 nucleotides: TGTGCCAGCAGTTTGCACAGGGGACCTGGGTACGAGCAGTACTTC. Its protein is CASSLHRGPGYEQYF.

This clonotype is medium-sized. The V call is TRBV7-3, the J call TRBJ2-1; 10 bases match TRBD2. J lost 6 bases, V lost 6 bases, and 8 bases had no gene match. This CDR3 comprises 15 residues. The germline gives CDR1 SGHTA, CDR2 FQGTGA. The CDR3 loop is CASSSPGLAINEQFF. CDR3 nucleotide sequence: TGTGCCAGCAGTTCACCGGGACTAGCGATCAATGAGCAGTTCTTC.

By frequency in the sample, this clonotype is medium-sized. This chain connects TRBV7-8 to TRBJ1-6, with TRBD1 identical over 11 bases. Trimming at V came to 5 bases and at J to 10 bases, leaving 10 bases not matched to a gene. Germline CDR1 and CDR2: SGHVS and FQNEAQ. The CDR3 runs 16 residues. CDR3 residues: CASSPGTGGSGSPLHF. CDR3 sequence (DNA): TGTGCCAGCAGCCCAGGGACAGGGGGGTCTGGATCACCCCTCCACTTT. The full variable domain, with the rest looked up from reference TRBV7-8 and TRBJ1-6, is GAGVSQSPRYKVAKRGQDVALRCDPISGHVSLFWYQQALGQGPEFLTYFQNEAQLDKSGLPSDRFFAERPEGSVSTLKIQRTQQEDSAVYLCASSPGTGGSGSPLHFGNGTRLTVT.